What follows are 9 T cell receptor beta chains derived from one specimen sequenced in a study of T-cell reconstitution after alpha-beta-depleted transplantation in children. TCRbeta library construction was performed incorporating unique molecular identifiers. One entry per CDR3 protein, called by TCRdb with MiXCR from the PCR reads. The sample holds 750,000 to 950,000 distinct CDR3 sequences; approximately 15% are singletons and the top ten take about 4.6%. The material was PBMCs, mostly from graft donor cells, obtained 360 days after TCRalphabeta/CD19-depleted stem cell transplant. The receptors derive from a male patient aged 10-17 years who had a stem cell transplant for acute lymphoblastic leukemia, so the T cells may come from the graft donor.

The chain is built from TRBV27 and TRBJ2-6; D not resolved. The CDR3 totals 16 residues. V gave up 3 bases and J gave up 0 bases, with 9 bases separating them. Germline-derived CDR1 and CDR2 are MNHEY and SMNVEV (reference sequence). The CDR3 sequence: CASSFDGNSGANVLTF. The CDR3, as DNA: TGTGCCAGCAGTTTCGACGGAAACTCTGGGGCCAACGTCCTGACTTTC.

This sequence joins TRBV7-6 and TRBJ1-1; D uncertain. The CDR3 sequence is 16 residues long. The V gene lost 0 bases and the J gene lost 5 bases, with 16 bases spanning the gap. Germline CDR1 and CDR2: SGHVS and FNYEAQ. Here the CDR3 reads CASSLAEVIVGTEAFF. The CDR3 coding sequence is TGTGCCAGCAGCTTAGCGGAAGTGATTGTAGGGACTGAAGCTTTCTTT.

The chain recombines TRBV5-1 with TRBJ2-7; 9 nucleotides match TRBD2. CDR1 is SGHRS, CDR2 YFSETQ, per germline. The CDR3 covers 17 residues. V was pared by 2 bases and J by 0 bases, with 9 bases of the junction left unmatched. CDR3: CASSLGLASPYSYEQYF. For the CDR3, the DNA is TGCGCCAGCAGCTTAGGACTAGCGAGCCCTTACTCCTACGAGCAGTACTTC.

The chain employs TRBV20-1 and TRBJ2-7, with D hard to call. The CDR3 length is 12 residues. The V and J ends lost 1 base and 1 base respectively, with 5 bases between them. Looked up from germline, CDR1 is DFQATT and CDR2 is SNEGSKA (reference sequence). The CDR3 DNA sequence: TGCAGTGCTAGAGGCCCGTCCTACGAGCAGTACTTC. This encodes CSARGPSYEQYF.

There are a few counts of this clonotype. The rearrangement links TRBV27 to TRBJ2-2; D might be TRBD2 (5 bases). This CDR3 is built from 16 residues. Germline V CDR1 and CDR2: MNHEY, SMNVEV (reference sequence). V was trimmed by 1 base and J by 4 bases, leaving 13 bases between them. As DNA, the CDR3 is TGTGCCAGCAGTTTATGGTCTAGCATGGGCACCGGGGAGCTGTTTTTT. Translating it yields CASSLWSSMGTGELFF.

In this sample, this clonotype turned up many times. The V call is TRBV7-3, the J call TRBJ2-1; 11 bases fit TRBD2. Germline loops: CDR1 SGHTA, CDR2 FQGTGA. The CDR3 sequence is 15 residues long. The ends lost 8 bases at V and 8 bases at J; junction bases unmatched: 11. In DNA form, the CDR3 reads TGTGCCAGCGGCCCGACTAGCGGGACCCACGATGAGCAGTTCTTC. Its translation: CASGPTSGTHDEQFF.

This clonotype was counted many times. V gene TRBV12-3 or TRBV12-4 combines with J gene TRBJ1-1; D gene ambiguous. This CDR3 is 16 amino acids long. V was cut by 0 bases and J by 0 bases, with 11 bases left in between. The CDR3, as DNA: TGTGCCAGCAGTTTAGCGGGCCGCGTTATGAACACTGAAGCTTTCTTT. Amino acid sequence: CASSLAGRVMNTEAFF.

The rearrangement links TRBV20-1 to TRBJ1-2, with 10 nucleotides matching TRBD1. J was trimmed by 5 bases and V by 6 bases; bases with no gene match: 9. The germline CDR1 and CDR2 sequences are DFQATT and SNEGSKA (reference sequence). The CDR3 sequence is 14 residues long. CDR3 in amino acids: CSAAGTGASYGYTF. CDR3 nucleotide sequence: TGCAGTGCAGCCGGGACAGGGGCCTCATATGGCTACACCTTC.

This clonotype was counted a few times. V gene TRBV2 combines with J gene TRBJ2-7; 8 bases match TRBD1. The length of the CDR3 is 12 residues. The trim removed 8 bases at V and 2 bases at J, leaving 2 bases unmatched. Germline assignment: CDR1 SNHLY and CDR2 FYNNEI. As DNA, the CDR3 is TGTGCCAGCGAACAGGGGGCCTACGAGCAGTACTTC. Translating it yields CASEQGAYEQYF.